One sample yielded the 13 T cell receptor beta chains listed below, sequenced in a study of blood T cell repertoires in COVID-19. TCRdb's table, derived via immunoSEQ multiplex PCR, lists solely in-frame clones and lacks some. The table has 50,000 to 70,000 clones, about 90% seen once; the top ten hold under 3%. Sequencing input: peripheral blood. The receptors shown here come from a man in his 60s with acute or convalescent COVID-19.

This chain uses TRBV30 with TRBJ2-1; TRBD2 matches 9 bases. J lost 3 bases, V lost 1 base, and 4 bases had no gene match. The V gene's germline CDR1 is GTSNPN and CDR2 SVGIG (reference sequence). This CDR3 comprises 15 residues. The chain's CDR3 is CAWSAGGRVYNEQFF. For the CDR3, the DNA is TGTGCCTGGAGTGCAGGCGGGAGGGTCTACAATGAGCAGTTCTTC.

The V call is TRBV28, the J call TRBJ1-1, with D perhaps matching TRBD1 (5 bases). This CDR3 has 17 amino acids. Per the germline V gene, CDR1 is MDHEN and CDR2 is SYDVKM. V lost 4 bases and J 4 bases, leaving 22 bases between the germline ends. CDR3 coding DNA: TGTGCCAGCAGTTCCCCCACCAGTCAGGTGGGGGGCACTGAAGCTTTCTTT. Its protein product is CASSSPTSQVGGTEAFF. The full variable domain, its missing parts supplied by reference TRBV28 and TRBJ1-1, is DVKVTQSSRYLVKRTGEKVFLECVQDMDHENMFWYRQDPGLGLRLIYFSYDVKMKEKGDIPEGYSVSREKKERFSLILESASTNQTSMYLCASSSPTSQVGGTEAFFGQGTRLTVV.

The genes are TRBV7-3 and TRBJ2-1; 7 nucleotides agree with TRBD1. This CDR3 has 13 residues. Per the germline V gene, CDR1 is SGHTA and CDR2 is FQGTGA. The V gene end was trimmed by 5 bases and the J gene end by 4 bases; junction bases not matched to a gene: 2. CDR3 coding DNA: TGTGCCAGCAGCCCAGGGGGATACAATGAGCAGTTCTTC. It specifies CASSPGGYNEQFF. The entire variable domain, with the rest obtained from reference TRBV7-3 and TRBJ2-1, is as follows: GAGVSQTPSNKVTEKGKYVELRCDPISGHTALYWYRQSLGQGPEFLIYFQGTGAADDSGLPNDRFFAVRPEGSVSTLKIQRTERGDSAVYLCASSPGGYNEQFFGPGTRLTVL.

The CDR3 DNA reads as TGTGCCAGCAGTACCCTAGCGGGAGGATACAATGAGCAGTTCTTC. Protein product: CASSTLAGGYNEQFF. The chain is built from TRBV28 and TRBJ2-1; 11 bases fit TRBD2. The CDR3 consists of 15 residues. Germline CDR1 reads MDHEN; CDR2 reads SYDVKM. V dropped 5 bases and J dropped 4; count of bases not matched to a gene: 4.

This clone was observed a few times. The chain recombines TRBV6-5 with TRBJ1-4, with 8 bases fitting TRBD1. Germline loops: CDR1 MNHEY, CDR2 SVGAGI. The CDR3 is 15 residues long. Trimming removed 2 bases from V and 7 bases from J; junction bases left unmatched: 6. The chain's CDR3 is CASSYTLGQGEKLFF. As DNA, the CDR3 is TGTGCCAGCAGTTACACCCTTGGACAGGGTGAAAAACTGTTTTTT.

The chain recombines TRBV10-3 with TRBJ1-1, with 8 bases aligning to TRBD1. This CDR3 contains 15 residues. Germline lookup yields CDR1 ENHRY and CDR2 SYGVKD. With V trimmed by 6 bases and J by 1 base, 7 bases remained unmatched. In DNA, the CDR3 is TGTGCCATCAGGGTACAGGGGGACGAGAACACTGAAGCTTTCTTT. Translation gives CAIRVQGDENTEAFF.

This sequence joins TRBV21-1 and TRBJ2-1; TRBD2, the D gene given by the table, was not confirmed from the DNA. TRBV21-1 is a pseudogene segment. This CDR3 region has 17 residues. CDR3 protein: CASSKATSDSSYNEQFF. Written as DNA, the CDR3 is TGTGCCAGCAGCAAAGCGACTAGCGACTCCTCCTACAATGAGCAGTTCTTC.

This chain uses TRBV28 with TRBJ1-5, with D hard to call. Trimming removed 4 bases from V and 7 bases from J, with 14 bases in between. The CDR3 has 14 residues. Germline loops: CDR1 MDHEN, CDR2 SYDVKM. CDR3 residues: CASSSPAERQPQHF. CDR3 sequence (DNA): TGTGCCAGCAGTTCCCCCGCGGAAAGACAGCCCCAGCATTTT.

The chain employs TRBV2 and TRBJ2-7; TRBD2 matches 8 bases. V dropped 2 bases and J dropped 6; count of bases not matched to a gene: 9. Looked up from germline, CDR1 is SNHLY and CDR2 is FYNNEI. This CDR3 has 15 residues. The DNA for the CDR3 is TGTGCCAGCAGTGAAAGGAGCGGGAGAGCTCGCGAGCAGTACTTC. Encoded protein: CASSERSGRAREQYF.

The chain joins TRBV7-2 to TRBJ2-5; 9 positions match TRBD1. Germline V CDR1 and CDR2: SGHTA, FQGNSA. V lost 5 bases, J lost 0 bases, and 4 bases stayed unmatched. The CDR3 loop spans 15 amino acids. DNA for the CDR3: TGTGCCAGCAGCGCGGACAGGGGTTACCAAGAGACCCAGTACTTC. As protein: CASSADRGYQETQYF.

In its sample, this clone was seen once. The rearrangement links TRBV6-2 or TRBV6-3 to TRBJ2-5, with D perhaps TRBD2 (6 bases). The V end lost 2 bases, the J end lost 5 bases, and 12 bases lay between the germline ends. Germline loops: CDR1 MNHEY, CDR2 SVGEGT. CDR3 length: 14 amino acids. The CDR3 region has the DNA TGTGCCAGCAGTTACGCGGAGGGATTGGAGACCCAGTACTTC. Protein: CASSYAEGLETQYF.

This chain links TRBV21-1 with TRBJ1-5; TRBD1, the D gene given by the table, was not confirmed from the DNA. TRBV21-1 constitutes a pseudogene. The CDR3 has 14 amino acids. The CDR3 reads CATDGRVVNQPQHF. CDR3 coding DNA: TGTGCCACCGATGGCAGGGTGGTCAATCAGCCCCAGCATTTT.

This clone turned up a few times. The chain joins TRBV6-5 to TRBJ2-7, with TRBD2 identical over 8 bases. Germline V gene sequence: CDR1 MNHEY, CDR2 SVGAGI. The V segment lost 0 bases and the J segment 3 bases; nucleotides outside the gene matches: 4. The CDR3 consists of 15 residues. Written as DNA, the CDR3 is TGTGCCAGCAGTTACTCGGCGGGGGGCGACTACGAGCAGTACTTC. It encodes CASSYSAGGDYEQYF.